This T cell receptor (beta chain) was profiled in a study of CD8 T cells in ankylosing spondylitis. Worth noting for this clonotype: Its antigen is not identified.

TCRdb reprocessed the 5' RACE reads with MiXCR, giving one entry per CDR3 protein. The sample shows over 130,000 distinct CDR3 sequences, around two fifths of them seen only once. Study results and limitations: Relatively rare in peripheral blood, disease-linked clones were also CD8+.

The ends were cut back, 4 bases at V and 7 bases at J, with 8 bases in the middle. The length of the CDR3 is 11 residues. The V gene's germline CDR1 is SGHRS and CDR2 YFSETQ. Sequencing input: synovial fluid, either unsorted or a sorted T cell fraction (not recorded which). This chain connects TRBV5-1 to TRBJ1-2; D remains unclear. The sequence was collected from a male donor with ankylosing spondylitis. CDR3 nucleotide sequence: TGCGCCAGCAGCCCCCCCCCTGGCTACACCTTC. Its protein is CASSPPPGYTF.